A single sample gave rise to the 14 T cell receptor beta chains below, sequenced in a study of blood T cell repertoires in COVID-19. Repertoires were generated with immunoSEQ multiplex PCR, while TCRdb's copy carries only in-frame clones and drops some. In the table there are about 270,000 clones, roughly 90% of which are singletons. Source material: PBMCs or T cells enriched from blood (not recorded which). The receptors derive from a woman aged 40-49 years with acute COVID-19.

This clone was found a few times. The chain has TRBV2 and TRBJ2-7, with D perhaps matching TRBD1 (6 bases). The V gene lost 4 bases and the J gene lost 6 bases, with 19 bases spanning the gap. The CDR3 runs 15 residues. Germline CDR1 reads SNHLY; CDR2 reads FYNNEI. The CDR3 is CASSGSTGEGLEQYF. CDR3 bases: TGTGCCAGCAGTGGATCGACAGGTGAGGGGCTCGAGCAGTACTTC.

This clone has just one count. This chain connects TRBV24-1 to TRBJ1-5; 9 bases fit TRBD1. Germline CDR1 KGHDR, CDR2 SFDVKD. The CDR3 contains 15 residues. The V and J ends lost 6 bases and 6 bases, in that order; junction bases with no gene match: 8. The CDR3 is CATSSGQGLVQPQHF. The CDR3, as DNA: TGTGCCACCAGTTCGGGACAGGGATTGGTTCAGCCCCAGCATTTT.

This chain joins TRBV11-2 and TRBJ1-3; D is perhaps TRBD1 (5 bases). Germline CDR1 is SGHAT and CDR2 is FQNNGV. Trimming cost V 5 bases and J 3 bases, with 20 bases left between them. This CDR3 region has 17 residues. The CDR3: CASSPPGRRGSGNTIYF. The DNA for the CDR3 is TGTGCCAGCAGCCCCCCCGGAAGGAGGGGAAGTGGAAACACCATATATTTT.

V and J are TRBV18 and TRBJ1-1, with a weak D call TRBD1 (5 bases). The V end was cut by 5 bases, the J end by 4 bases, with 17 bases between. CDR1 KGHSH and CDR2 LQKENI come from the germline V gene. This CDR3 has 15 residues. DNA of the CDR3: TGTGCCAGCTCAGAATATAGGGAGGGGAGCACTGAAGCTTTCTTT. Protein product: CASSEYREGSTEAFF. Filled out from reference TRBV18 and TRBJ1-1, the complete variable domain reads NAGVMQNPRHLVRRRGQEARLRCSPMKGHSHVYWYRQLPEEGLKFMVYLQKENIIDESGMPKERFSAEFPKEGPSILRIQQVVRGDSAAYFCASSEYREGSTEAFFGQGTRLTVV.

The chain has TRBV7-7 and TRBJ2-1, with TRBD2 matching over 10 bases. There are 17 residues in the CDR3. Germline V gene sequence: CDR1 SSHAT, CDR2 FNYEAQ (reference sequence). Trimming took 5 bases from V and 0 from J; bases not matched to a gene: 7. CDR3 DNA sequence: TGTGCCAGCAGCCACACTAGCGGGGAGAGCTCCTACAATGAGCAGTTCTTC. It specifies CASSHTSGESSYNEQFF.

The chain links TRBV28 to TRBJ1-1; D possibly corresponds to TRBD1 (5 bases). The CDR3 has 12 amino acids. CDR1 is MDHEN and CDR2 is SYDVKM in the germline V gene. The DNA for the CDR3 is TGTTTTAGTGGGGGGTCGAACACTGAAGCTTTCTTT. Encoded protein: CFSGGSNTEAFF.

This chain links TRBV19 with TRBJ1-1; 8 bases match TRBD1. The CDR3 is 14 residues long. The junction had 7 bases not matched to a gene; V was cut back by 5 bases and J by 5 bases. Germline CDR1 LNHDA, CDR2 SQIVND (reference sequence). The CDR3 nucleotides are TGTGCCAGTAGTTCCCGGACAGGGAGGACTGAAGCTTTCTTT. This encodes CASSSRTGRTEAFF.

The rearrangement links TRBV2 to TRBJ2-3; D possibly corresponds to TRBD2 (5 bases). The V end lost 3 bases, the J end lost 2 bases, and 18 bases lay between the germline ends. Germline assignment: CDR1 SNHLY and CDR2 FYNNEI. This CDR3 region has 17 residues. Written as DNA, the CDR3 is TGTGCCAGCAGTGACACCCTGTGGAGCGGCCCCACAGATACGCAGTATTTT. Its protein product is CASSDTLWSGPTDTQYF. Supplemented by reference TRBV2 and TRBJ2-3, the full variable domain reads EPEVTQTPSHQVTQMGQEVILRCVPISNHLYFYWYRQILGQKVEFLVSFYNNEISEKSEIFDDQFSVERPDGSNFTLKIRSTKLEDSAMYFCASSDTLWSGPTDTQYFGPGTRLTVL.

In this sample, this clone turned up once. The chain uses TRBV10-3 and TRBJ1-1, with D possibly matching TRBD1 (5 bases). Between the trimmed V and J ends, which lost 6 bases and 3 bases, there was a span of 14 bases. CDR1 and CDR2 (germline): ENHRY, SYGVKD. The CDR3 sequence is 14 residues long. The CDR3 region has the DNA TGTGCCATCAGGGGGGGGGATTTGGACACTGAAGCTTTCTTT. Amino acids: CAIRGGDLDTEAFF.

The V gene is TRBV15, the J gene TRBJ1-3; no reliable D call. Trimming shortened V by 6 bases and J by 4 bases, and 10 bases separated the two germline ends. Germline CDR1 is LNHNV and CDR2 is YYDKDF (reference sequence). This CDR3 has 13 residues. Here the CDR3 DNA reads TGTGCCACCAGTAAGAGATCGGGAAACACCATATATTTT. The encoded protein is CATSKRSGNTIYF. The full variable domain, rest sourced from reference TRBV15 and TRBJ1-3, is DAMVIQNPRYQVTQFGKPVTLSCSQTLNHNVMYWYQQKSSQAPKLLFHYYDKDFNNEADTPDNFQSRRPNTSFCFLDIRSPGLGDTAMYLCATSKRSGNTIYFGEGSWLTVV.

V gene TRBV30 combines with J gene TRBJ1-5; TRBD1 matches 9 bases. The germline CDR1 and CDR2 sequences are GTSNPN and SVGIG (reference sequence). V shed 7 bases and J 5 bases; nucleotides not matched to a gene: 3. The CDR3 contains 12 residues. CDR3 sequence: CAYRDRDQPQHF. DNA of the CDR3: TGTGCCTACCGGGACAGGGATCAGCCCCAGCATTTT.

This chain links TRBV3-1 (or the pseudogene TRBV3-2) with TRBJ2-7, with 9 bases identical to TRBD1. Germline assignment: CDR1 LGHDT and CDR2 YNNKEL (reference sequence). This CDR3 region has 14 residues. J lost 4 bases, V lost 4 bases, and 5 bases had no gene match. The CDR3: CASSPNRGQYEQYF. The CDR3 DNA reads as TGTGCCAGCAGCCCCAACAGGGGGCAATACGAGCAGTACTTC.

V and J are TRBV7-2 and TRBJ2-3; D not certain. This CDR3 comprises 17 residues. The germline CDR1 and CDR2 sequences are SGHTA and FQGNSA. The V end lost 3 bases, the J end lost 4 bases, and 20 bases lay between the germline ends. The DNA of the CDR3 is TGTGCCAGCAGCTTCCTGAACGGCACACTACGGCCAGATACGCAGTATTTT. It yields the protein CASSFLNGTLRPDTQYF.

The rearrangement joins TRBV5-1 to TRBJ2-6; 8 positions match TRBD2. V lost 4 bases, J lost 0 bases, and 6 bases stayed unmatched. CDR1 and CDR2 (germline): SGHRS, YFSETQ. The CDR3 length is 17 residues. Written as DNA, the CDR3 is TGCGCCAGCAGCCGGAGCGGGGGCCACTCTGGGGCCAACGTCCTGACTTTC. Encoded protein: CASSRSGGHSGANVLTF.